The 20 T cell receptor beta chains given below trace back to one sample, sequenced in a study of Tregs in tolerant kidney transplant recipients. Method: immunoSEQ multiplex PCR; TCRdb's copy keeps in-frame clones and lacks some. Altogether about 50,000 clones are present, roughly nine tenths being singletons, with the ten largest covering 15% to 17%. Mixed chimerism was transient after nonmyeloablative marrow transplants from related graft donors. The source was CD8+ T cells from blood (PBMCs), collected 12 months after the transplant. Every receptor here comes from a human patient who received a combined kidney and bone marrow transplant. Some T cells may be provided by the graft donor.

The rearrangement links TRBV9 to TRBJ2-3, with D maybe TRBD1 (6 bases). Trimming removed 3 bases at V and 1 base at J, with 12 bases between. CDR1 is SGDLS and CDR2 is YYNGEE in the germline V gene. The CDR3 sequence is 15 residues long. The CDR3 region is CASSGDRTRTDTQYF. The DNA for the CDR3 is TGTGCCAGCAGCGGAGACAGGACACGCACAGATACGCAGTATTTT.

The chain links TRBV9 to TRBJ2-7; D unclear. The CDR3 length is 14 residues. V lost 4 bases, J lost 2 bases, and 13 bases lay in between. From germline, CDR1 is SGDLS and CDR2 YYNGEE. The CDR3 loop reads CASSPGGRTYEQYF. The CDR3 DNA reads TGTGCCAGCAGCCCAGGTGGCCGCACCTACGAGCAGTACTTC.

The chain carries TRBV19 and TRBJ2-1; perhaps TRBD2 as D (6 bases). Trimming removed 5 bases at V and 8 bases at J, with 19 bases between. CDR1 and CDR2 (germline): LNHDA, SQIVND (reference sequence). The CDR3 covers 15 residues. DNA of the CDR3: TGTGCCAGTAGTCCGGGGAGGTCCTGGGCCGATGAGCAGTTCTTC. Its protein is CASSPGRSWADEQFF.

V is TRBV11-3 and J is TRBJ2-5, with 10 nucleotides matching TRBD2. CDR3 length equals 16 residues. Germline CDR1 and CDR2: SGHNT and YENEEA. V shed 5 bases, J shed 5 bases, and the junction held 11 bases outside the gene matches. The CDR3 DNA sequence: TGTGCCAGCAGCCGACGCCGAGCGGGAGGGTTGGAGACCCAGTACTTC. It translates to CASSRRRAGGLETQYF.

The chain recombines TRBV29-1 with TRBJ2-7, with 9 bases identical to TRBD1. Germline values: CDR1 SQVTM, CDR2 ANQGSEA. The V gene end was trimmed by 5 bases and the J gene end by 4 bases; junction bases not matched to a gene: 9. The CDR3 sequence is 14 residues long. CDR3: CSVKADRGTYEQYF. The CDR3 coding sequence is TGCAGCGTTAAAGCGGACAGGGGCACATACGAGCAGTACTTC.

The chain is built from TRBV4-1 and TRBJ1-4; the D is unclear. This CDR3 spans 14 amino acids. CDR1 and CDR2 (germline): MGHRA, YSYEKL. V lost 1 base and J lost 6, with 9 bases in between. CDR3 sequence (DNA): TGCGCCAGCAGCCAAGGTTCTAGTGATGAAAAACTGTTTTTT. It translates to CASSQGSSDEKLFF.

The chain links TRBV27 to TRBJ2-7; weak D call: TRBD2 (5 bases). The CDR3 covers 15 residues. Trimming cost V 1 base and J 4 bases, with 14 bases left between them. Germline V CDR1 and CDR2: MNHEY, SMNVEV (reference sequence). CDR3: CASSLYPPWEYEQYF. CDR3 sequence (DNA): TGTGCCAGCAGTTTATATCCCCCCTGGGAGTACGAGCAGTACTTC.

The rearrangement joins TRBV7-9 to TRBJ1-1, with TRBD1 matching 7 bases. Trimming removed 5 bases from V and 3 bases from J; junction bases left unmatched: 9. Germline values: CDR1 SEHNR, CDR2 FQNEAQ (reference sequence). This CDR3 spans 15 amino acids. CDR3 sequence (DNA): TGTGCCAGCAGCGCCTTCAACAGGGGTGACACTGAAGCTTTCTTT. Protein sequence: CASSAFNRGDTEAFF.

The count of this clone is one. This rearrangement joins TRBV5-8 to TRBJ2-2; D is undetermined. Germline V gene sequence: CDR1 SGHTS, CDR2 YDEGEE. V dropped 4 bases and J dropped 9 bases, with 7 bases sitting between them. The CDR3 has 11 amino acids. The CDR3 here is CASSLMRELFF. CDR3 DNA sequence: TGTGCCAGCAGCCTAATGCGGGAGCTGTTTTTT.

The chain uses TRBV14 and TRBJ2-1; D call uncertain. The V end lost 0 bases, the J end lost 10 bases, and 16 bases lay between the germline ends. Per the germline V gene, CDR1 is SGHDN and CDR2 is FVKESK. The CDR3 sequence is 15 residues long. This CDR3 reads CASSQDLARVREQFF. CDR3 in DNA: TGTGCCAGCAGCCAAGATTTGGCACGGGTTCGGGAGCAGTTCTTC.

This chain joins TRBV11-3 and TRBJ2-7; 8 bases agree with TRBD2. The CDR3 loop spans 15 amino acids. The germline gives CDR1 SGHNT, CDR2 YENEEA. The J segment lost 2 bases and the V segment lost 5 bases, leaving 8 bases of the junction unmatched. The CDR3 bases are TGTGCCAGCAGCGCCCGGGGGGGCAGCACCTACGAGCAGTACTTC. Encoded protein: CASSARGGSTYEQYF.

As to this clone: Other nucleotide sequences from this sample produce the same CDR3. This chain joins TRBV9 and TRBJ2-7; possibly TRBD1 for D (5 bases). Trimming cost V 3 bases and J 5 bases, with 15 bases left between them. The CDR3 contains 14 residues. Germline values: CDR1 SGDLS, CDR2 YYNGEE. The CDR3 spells CASSAGQGGDEQYF. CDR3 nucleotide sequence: TGTGCCAGCAGCGCCGGGCAGGGTGGGGACGAGCAGTACTTC.

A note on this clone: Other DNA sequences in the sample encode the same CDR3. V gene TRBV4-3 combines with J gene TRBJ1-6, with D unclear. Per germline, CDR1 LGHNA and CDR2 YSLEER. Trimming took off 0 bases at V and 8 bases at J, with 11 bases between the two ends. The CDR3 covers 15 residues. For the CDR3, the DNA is TGCGCCAGCAGCCAAGAGGAGGCGAATTATTCACCCCTCCACTTT. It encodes CASSQEEANYSPLHF.

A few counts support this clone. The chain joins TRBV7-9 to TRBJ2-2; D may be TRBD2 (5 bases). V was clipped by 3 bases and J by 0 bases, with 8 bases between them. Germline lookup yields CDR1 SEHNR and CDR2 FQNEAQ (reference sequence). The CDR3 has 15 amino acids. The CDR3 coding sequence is TGTGCCAGCAGCTTCGGACTGGCGAACACCGGGGAGCTGTTTTTT. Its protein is CASSFGLANTGELFF. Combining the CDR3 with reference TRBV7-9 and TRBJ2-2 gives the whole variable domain DTGVSQNPRHKITKRGQNVTFRCDPISEHNRLYWYRQTLGQGPEFLTYFQNEAQLEKSRLLSDRFSAERPKGSFSTLEIQRTEQGDSAMYLCASSFGLANTGELFFGEGSRLTVL.

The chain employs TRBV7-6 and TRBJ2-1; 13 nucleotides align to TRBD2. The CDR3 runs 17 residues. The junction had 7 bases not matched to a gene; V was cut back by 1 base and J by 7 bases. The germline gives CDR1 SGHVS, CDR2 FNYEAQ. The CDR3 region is CASSLEAGTSGKNEQFF. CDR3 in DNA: TGTGCCAGCAGCTTAGAGGCCGGGACTAGCGGGAAAAATGAGCAGTTCTTC.

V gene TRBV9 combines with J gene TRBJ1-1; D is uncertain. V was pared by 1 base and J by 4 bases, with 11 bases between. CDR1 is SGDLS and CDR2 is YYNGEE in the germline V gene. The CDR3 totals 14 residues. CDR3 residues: CASSVREWVTEAFF. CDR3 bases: TGTGCCAGCAGCGTAAGGGAGTGGGTCACTGAAGCTTTCTTT.

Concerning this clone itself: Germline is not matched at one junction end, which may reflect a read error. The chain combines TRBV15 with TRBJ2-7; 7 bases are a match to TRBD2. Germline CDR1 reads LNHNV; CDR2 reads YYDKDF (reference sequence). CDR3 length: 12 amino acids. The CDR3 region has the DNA TGTGCCACCAGCACCACTGGGACTACCCAAATGTTC. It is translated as CATSTTGTTQMF.

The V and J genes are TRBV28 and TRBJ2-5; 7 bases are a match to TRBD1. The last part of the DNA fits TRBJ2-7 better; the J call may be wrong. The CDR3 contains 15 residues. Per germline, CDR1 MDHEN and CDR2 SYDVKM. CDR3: CASSLQTGQTYEQYF. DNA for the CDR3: TGTGCCAGCAGTTTACAGACAGGGCAAACCTACGAGCAGTACTTC.

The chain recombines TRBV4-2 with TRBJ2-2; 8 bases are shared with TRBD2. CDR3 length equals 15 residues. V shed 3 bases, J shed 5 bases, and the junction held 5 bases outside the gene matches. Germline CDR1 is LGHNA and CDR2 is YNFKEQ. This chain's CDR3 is CASSQEAGDTGELFF. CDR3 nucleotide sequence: TGTGCCAGCAGCCAGGAAGCGGGGGATACCGGGGAGCTGTTTTTT.

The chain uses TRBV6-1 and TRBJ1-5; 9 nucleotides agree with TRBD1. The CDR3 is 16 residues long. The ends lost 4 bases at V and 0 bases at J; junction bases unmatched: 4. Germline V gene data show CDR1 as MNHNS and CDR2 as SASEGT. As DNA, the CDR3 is TGTGCCAGCAGTGTCCGGGACAGGGATAGCAATCAGCCCCAGCATTTT. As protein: CASSVRDRDSNQPQHF.